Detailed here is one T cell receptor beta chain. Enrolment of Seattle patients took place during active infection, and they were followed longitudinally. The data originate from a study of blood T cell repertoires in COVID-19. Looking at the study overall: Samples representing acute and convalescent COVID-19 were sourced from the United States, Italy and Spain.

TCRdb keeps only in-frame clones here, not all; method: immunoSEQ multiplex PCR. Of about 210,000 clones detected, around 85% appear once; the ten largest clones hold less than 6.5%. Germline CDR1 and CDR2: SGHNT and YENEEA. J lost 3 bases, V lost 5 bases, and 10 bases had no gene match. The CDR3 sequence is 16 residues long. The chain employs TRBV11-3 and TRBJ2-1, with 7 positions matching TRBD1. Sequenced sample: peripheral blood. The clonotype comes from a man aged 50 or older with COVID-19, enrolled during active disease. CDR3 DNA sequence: TGTGCCAGCAGCCCCTACAGGGGTGAGAACTACAATGAGCAGTTCTTC. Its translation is CASSPYRGENYNEQFF.